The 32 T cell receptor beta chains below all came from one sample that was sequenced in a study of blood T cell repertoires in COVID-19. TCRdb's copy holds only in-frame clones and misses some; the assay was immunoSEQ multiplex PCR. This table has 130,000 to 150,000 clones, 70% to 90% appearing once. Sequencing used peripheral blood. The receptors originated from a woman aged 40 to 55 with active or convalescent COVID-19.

CDR3 loop: CASSDQAWSEAFF. CDR3 coding DNA: TGTGCCAGCAGTGACCAGGCCTGGTCTGAAGCTTTCTTT. The gene calls are TRBV2 and TRBJ1-1; D unresolved. The CDR3 is made up of 13 amino acids. Trimming took 3 bases from V and 6 from J, leaving 11 bases between them. Germline CDR1 is SNHLY and CDR2 is FYNNEI.

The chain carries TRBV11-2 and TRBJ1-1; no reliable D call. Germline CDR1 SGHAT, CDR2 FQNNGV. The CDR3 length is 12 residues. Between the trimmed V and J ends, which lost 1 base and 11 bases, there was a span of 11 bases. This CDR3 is CASSLGGSRAFF. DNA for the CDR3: TGTGCCAGCAGCTTAGGTGGGAGTAGGGCTTTCTTT.

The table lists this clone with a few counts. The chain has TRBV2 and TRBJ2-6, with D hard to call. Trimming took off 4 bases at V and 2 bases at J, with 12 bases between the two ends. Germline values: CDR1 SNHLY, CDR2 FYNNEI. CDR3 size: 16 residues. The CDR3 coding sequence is TGTGCCAGCAGTGTCACTCGGAGTCCTGGGGCCAACGTCCTGACTTTC. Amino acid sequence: CASSVTRSPGANVLTF.

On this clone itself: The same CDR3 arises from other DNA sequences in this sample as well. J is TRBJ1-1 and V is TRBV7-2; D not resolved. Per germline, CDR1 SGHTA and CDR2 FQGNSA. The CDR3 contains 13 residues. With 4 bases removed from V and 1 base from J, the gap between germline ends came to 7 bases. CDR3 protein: CASSSGPNTEAFF. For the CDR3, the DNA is TGTGCCAGCAGCTCAGGCCCGAACACTGAAGCTTTCTTT.

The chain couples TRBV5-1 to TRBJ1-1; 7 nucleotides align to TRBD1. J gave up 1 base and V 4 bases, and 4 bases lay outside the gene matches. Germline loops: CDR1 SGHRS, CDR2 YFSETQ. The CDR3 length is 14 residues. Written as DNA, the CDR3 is TGCGCCAGCAGCGCCGGACAGGCGAACACTGAAGCTTTCTTT. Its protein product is CASSAGQANTEAFF.

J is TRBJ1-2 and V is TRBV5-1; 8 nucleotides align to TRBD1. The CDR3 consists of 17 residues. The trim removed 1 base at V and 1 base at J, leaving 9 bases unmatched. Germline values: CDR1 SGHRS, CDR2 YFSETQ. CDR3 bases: TGCGCCAGCAGCTTGCAGGGGGCGAGTGCCGATAACTATGGCTACACCTTC. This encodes CASSLQGASADNYGYTF.

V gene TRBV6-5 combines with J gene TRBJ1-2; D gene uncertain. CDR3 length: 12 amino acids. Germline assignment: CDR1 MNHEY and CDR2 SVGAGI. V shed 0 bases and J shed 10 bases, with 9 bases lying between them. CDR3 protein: CASSYSEGSYTF. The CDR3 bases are TGTGCCAGCAGTTACTCAGAGGGTTCCTACACCTTC.

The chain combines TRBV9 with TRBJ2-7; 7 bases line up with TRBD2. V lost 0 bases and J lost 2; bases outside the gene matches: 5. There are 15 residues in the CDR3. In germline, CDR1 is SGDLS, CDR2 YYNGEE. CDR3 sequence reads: CASSVDSGSPYEQYF. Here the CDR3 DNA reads TGTGCCAGCAGCGTAGATAGCGGGTCCCCCTACGAGCAGTACTTC. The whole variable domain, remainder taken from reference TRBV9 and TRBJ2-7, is DSGVTQTPKHLITATGQRVTLRCSPRSGDLSVYWYQQSLDQGLQFLIQYYNGEERAKGNILERFSAQQFPDLHSELNLSSLELGDSALYFCASSVDSGSPYEQYFGPGTRLTVT.

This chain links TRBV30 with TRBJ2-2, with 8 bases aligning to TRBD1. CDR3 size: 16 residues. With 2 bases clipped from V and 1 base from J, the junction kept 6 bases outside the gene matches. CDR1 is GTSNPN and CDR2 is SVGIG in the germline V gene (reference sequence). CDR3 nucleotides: TGTGCCTGGAGTCCTACTGACAGGGGGAACACCGGGGAGCTGTTTTTT. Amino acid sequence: CAWSPTDRGNTGELFF.

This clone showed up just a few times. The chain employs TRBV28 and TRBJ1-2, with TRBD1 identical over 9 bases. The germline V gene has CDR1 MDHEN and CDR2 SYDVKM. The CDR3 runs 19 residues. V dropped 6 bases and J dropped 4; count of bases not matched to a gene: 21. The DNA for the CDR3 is TGTGCCAGCAGGGAACCCGGTGGGACAGGGATGGGGGGGATCTATGGCTACACCTTC. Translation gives CASREPGGTGMGGIYGYTF.

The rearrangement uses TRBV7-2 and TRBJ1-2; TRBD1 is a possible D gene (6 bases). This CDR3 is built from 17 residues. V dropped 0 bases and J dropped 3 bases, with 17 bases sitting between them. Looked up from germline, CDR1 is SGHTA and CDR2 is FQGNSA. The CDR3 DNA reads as TGTGCCAGCAGCTTAGCGCTAGTCGACAGGACATACTATGGCTACACCTTC. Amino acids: CASSLALVDRTYYGYTF.

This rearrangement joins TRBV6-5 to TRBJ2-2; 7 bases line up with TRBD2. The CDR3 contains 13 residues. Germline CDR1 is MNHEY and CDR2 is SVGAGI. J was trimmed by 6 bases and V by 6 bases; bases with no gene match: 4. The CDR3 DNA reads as TGTGCCAGCAGGCCCGCGGGGGCCGGGGAGCTGTTTTTT. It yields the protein CASRPAGAGELFF.

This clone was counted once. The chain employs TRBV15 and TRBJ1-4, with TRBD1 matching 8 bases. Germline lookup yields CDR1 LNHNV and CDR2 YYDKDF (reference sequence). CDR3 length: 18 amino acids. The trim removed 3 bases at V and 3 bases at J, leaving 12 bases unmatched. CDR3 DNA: TGTGCCACCAGCAGTACATCCCAGGGGGCGCGCGCTAATGAAAAACTGTTTTTT. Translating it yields CATSSTSQGARANEKLFF. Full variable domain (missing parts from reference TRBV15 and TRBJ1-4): DAMVIQNPRYQVTQFGKPVTLSCSQTLNHNVMYWYQQKSSQAPKLLFHYYDKDFNNEADTPDNFQSRRPNTSFCFLDIRSPGLGDTAMYLCATSSTSQGARANEKLFFGSGTQLSVL.

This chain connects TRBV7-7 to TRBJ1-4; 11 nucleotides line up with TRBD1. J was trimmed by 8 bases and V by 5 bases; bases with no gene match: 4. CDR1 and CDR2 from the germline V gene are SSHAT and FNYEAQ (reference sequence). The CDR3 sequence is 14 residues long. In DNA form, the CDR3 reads TGTGCCAGCAGCCCGGGACAGGGGGGCGAAAAACTGTTTTTT. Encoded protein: CASSPGQGGEKLFF.

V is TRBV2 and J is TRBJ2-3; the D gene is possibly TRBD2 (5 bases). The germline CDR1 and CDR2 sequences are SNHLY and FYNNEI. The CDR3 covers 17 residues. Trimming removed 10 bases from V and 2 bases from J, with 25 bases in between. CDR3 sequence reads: CATATTIAMGYTDTQYF. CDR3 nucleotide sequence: TGTGCCACCGCCACCACTATAGCGATGGGTTACACAGATACGCAGTATTTT. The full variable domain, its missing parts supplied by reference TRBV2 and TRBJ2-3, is EPEVTQTPSHQVTQMGQEVILRCVPISNHLYFYWYRQILGQKVEFLVSFYNNEISEKSEIFDDQFSVERPDGSNFTLKIRSTKLEDSAMYFCATATTIAMGYTDTQYFGPGTRLTVL.

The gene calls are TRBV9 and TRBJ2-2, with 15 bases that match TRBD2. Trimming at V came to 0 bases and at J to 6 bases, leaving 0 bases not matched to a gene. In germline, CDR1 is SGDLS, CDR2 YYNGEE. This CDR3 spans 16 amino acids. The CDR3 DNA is TGTGCCAGCAGCGTAGGGACTAGCGGGAGGGCCGGGGAGCTGTTTTTT. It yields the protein CASSVGTSGRAGELFF.

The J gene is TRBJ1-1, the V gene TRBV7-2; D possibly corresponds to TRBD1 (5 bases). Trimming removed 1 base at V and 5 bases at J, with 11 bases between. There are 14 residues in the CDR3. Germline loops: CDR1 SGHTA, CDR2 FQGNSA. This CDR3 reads CASSLGPTVTEAFF. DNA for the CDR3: TGTGCCAGCAGCTTAGGCCCGACAGTAACTGAAGCTTTCTTT.

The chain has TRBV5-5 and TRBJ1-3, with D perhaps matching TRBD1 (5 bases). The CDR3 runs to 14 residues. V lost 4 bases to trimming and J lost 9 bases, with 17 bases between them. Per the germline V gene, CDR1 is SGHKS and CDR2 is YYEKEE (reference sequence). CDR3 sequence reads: CASSLAWPGGTIYF. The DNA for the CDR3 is TGTGCCAGCAGCCTGGCCTGGCCCGGGGGCACCATATATTTT.

The CDR3 region is CASSRGLATNEQFF. In DNA, the CDR3 is TGTGCCAGCAGCCGAGGGCTAGCCACCAATGAGCAGTTCTTC. The V and J genes are TRBV7-8 and TRBJ2-1, with D perhaps TRBD2 (5 bases). This CDR3 contains 14 residues. The germline V gene has CDR1 SGHVS and CDR2 FQNEAQ. The V end was cut by 5 bases, the J end by 6 bases, with 14 bases between.

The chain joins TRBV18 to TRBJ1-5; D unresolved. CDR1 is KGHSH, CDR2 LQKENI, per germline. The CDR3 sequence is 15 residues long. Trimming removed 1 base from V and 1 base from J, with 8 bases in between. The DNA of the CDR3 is TGTGCCAGCTCACCACGAGGGTACAGCAATCAGCCCCAGCATTTT. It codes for CASSPRGYSNQPQHF.

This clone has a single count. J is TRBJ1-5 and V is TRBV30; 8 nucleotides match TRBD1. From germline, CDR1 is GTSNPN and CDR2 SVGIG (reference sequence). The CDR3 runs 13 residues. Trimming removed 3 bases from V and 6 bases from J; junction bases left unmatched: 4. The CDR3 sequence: CAWSGQGLQPQHF. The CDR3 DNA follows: TGTGCCTGGAGCGGACAGGGTCTTCAGCCCCAGCATTTT.

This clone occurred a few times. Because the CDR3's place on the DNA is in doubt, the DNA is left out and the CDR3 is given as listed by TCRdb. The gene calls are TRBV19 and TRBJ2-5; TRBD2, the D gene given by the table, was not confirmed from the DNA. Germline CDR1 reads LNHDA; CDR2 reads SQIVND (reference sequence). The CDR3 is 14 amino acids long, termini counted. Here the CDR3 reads CASTSVPPGETQYF.

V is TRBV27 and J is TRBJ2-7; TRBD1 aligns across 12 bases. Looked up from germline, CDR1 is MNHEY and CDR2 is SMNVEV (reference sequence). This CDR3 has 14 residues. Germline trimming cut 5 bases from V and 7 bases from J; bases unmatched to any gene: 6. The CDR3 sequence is CASSRRDRGREQYF. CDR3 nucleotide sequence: TGTGCCAGCAGTCGCCGGGACAGGGGGCGAGAGCAGTACTTC.

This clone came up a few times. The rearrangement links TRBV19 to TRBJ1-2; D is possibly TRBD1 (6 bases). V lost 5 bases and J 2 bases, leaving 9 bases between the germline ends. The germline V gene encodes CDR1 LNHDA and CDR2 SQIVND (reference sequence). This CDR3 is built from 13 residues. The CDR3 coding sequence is TGTGCCAGTAGTCCAGACAGGAACTATGGCTACACCTTC. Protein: CASSPDRNYGYTF.

As DNA, the CDR3 is TGTGCCAGCAGTCAAGAGTACTACGAGCAGTACTTC. It translates to CASSQEYYEQYF. The chain couples TRBV28 to TRBJ2-7; D call uncertain. The CDR3 spans 12 residues. In germline, CDR1 is MDHEN, CDR2 SYDVKM. V was pared by 5 bases and J by 3 bases, with 8 bases between.

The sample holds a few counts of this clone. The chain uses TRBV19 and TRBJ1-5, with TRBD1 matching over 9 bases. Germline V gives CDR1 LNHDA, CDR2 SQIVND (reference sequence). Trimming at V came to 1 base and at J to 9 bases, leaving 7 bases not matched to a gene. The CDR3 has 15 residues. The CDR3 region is CASSIGGQGQWPQHF. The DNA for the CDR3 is TGTGCCAGTAGTATAGGGGGACAGGGCCAATGGCCCCAGCATTTT.

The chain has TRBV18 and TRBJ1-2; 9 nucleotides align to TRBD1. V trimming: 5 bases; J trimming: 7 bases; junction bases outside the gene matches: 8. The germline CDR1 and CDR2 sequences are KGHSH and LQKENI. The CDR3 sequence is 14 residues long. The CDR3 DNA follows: TGTGCCAGCTCAATCCGGGACAGGGACAGTGGCTACACCTTC. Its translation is CASSIRDRDSGYTF.

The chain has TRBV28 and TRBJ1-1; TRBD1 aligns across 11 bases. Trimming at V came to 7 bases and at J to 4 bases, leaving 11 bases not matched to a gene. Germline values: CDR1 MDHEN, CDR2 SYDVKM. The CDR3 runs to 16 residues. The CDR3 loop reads CASTPPPGQGVTEAFF. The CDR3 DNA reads TGTGCCAGCACCCCTCCTCCGGGACAGGGGGTCACTGAAGCTTTCTTT. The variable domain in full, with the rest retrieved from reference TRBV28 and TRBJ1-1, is DVKVTQSSRYLVKRTGEKVFLECVQDMDHENMFWYRQDPGLGLRLIYFSYDVKMKEKGDIPEGYSVSREKKERFSLILESASTNQTSMYLCASTPPPGQGVTEAFFGQGTRLTVV.

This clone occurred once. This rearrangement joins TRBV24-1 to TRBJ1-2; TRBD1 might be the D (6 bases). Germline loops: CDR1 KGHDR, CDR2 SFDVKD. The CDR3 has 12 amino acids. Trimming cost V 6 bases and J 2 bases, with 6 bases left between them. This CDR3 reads CATSQGNYGYTF. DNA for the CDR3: TGTGCCACCAGTCAGGGGAACTATGGCTACACCTTC.

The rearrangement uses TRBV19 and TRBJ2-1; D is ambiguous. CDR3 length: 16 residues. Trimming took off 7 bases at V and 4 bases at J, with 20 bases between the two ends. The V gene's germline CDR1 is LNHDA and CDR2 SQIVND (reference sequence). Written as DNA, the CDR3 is TGTGCCAGTACCGGAGATGAGAGTCCCACTTACAATGAGCAGTTCTTC. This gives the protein CASTGDESPTYNEQFF. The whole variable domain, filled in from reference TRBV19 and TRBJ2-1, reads DGGITQSPKYLFRKEGQNVTLSCEQNLNHDAMYWYRQDPGQGLRLIYYSQIVNDFQKGDIAEGYSVSREKKESFPLTVTSAQKNPTAFYLCASTGDESPTYNEQFFGPGTRLTVL.

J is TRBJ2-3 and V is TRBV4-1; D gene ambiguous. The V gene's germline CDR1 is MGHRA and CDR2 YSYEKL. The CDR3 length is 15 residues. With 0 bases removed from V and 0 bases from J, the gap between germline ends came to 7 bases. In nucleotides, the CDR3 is TGCGCCAGCAGCCAAGAGGTAGCTAGCACAGATACGCAGTATTTT. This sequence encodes CASSQEVASTDTQYF.

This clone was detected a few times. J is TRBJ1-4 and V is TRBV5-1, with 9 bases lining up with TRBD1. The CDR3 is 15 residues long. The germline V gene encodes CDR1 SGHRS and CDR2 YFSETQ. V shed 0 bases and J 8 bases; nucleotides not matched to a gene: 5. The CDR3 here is CASSLAGQGEEKLFF. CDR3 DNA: TGCGCCAGCAGCTTGGCGGGACAGGGCGAGGAAAAACTGTTTTTT.